The 8 T cell receptor beta chains below all came from one sample that was sequenced in a study of T cells in Graves' hyperthyroidism and ophthalmopathy. There were TCR beta CDR3 regions amplified from RNA transcripts. Carried out on the TCR CDR3, a first-round RT-PCR used the HTBI primer set. MiXCR, run by TCRdb on the multiplex PCR reads, gives a single entry per CDR3 protein. The sample has about 600,000 distinct CDR3 sequences; about a sixth are singletons. Sequencing input: blood. The source of these receptors is a woman between 40 and 50 years old with Graves' ophthalmopathy.

The chain is built from TRBV14 and TRBJ2-5; 12 bases map to TRBD2. Trimming removed 1 base from V and 2 bases from J; junction bases left unmatched: 11. The CDR3 length is 19 residues. The V gene's germline CDR1 is SGHDN and CDR2 FVKESK. CDR3 DNA: TGTGCCAGCAGCCAAGGAGTCGGACTAGCGGGACTGTTACAAGAGACCCAGTACTTC. Residues: CASSQGVGLAGLLQETQYF.

V gene TRBV11-2 combines with J gene TRBJ2-3, with D possibly called TRBD1 or TRBD2 (5 bases each). Trimming shortened V by 4 bases and J by 1 base, and 15 bases separated the two germline ends. From germline, CDR1 is SGHAT and CDR2 FQNNGV. The CDR3 totals 16 residues. For the CDR3, the DNA is TGTGCCAGCAGCTCCACAGGAGCCGGGGGCACAGATACGCAGTATTTT. As protein: CASSSTGAGGTDTQYF.

This clonotype was seen ten or more times. The CDR3 region is CASSLDIGGSGELFF. CDR3 DNA: TGTGCCAGCAGCTTAGATATCGGGGGTTCCGGGGAGCTGTTTTTT. This rearrangement joins TRBV7-2 to TRBJ2-2, with a weak D call TRBD2 (6 bases). Germline assignment: CDR1 SGHTA and CDR2 FQGNSA. Deletions cut 1 base from V and 6 bases from J, with 12 bases between. The CDR3 extends over 15 amino acids.

This clonotype appeared many times. The chain is built from TRBV20-1 and TRBJ2-2; 15 bases align to TRBD2. Germline V lookup: CDR1 DFQATT, CDR2 SNEGSKA (reference sequence). The J segment lost 5 bases and the V segment lost 6 bases, leaving 4 bases of the junction unmatched. This CDR3 has 15 amino acids. Written as DNA, the CDR3 is TGCAGTGCCCGGACTAGCGGGAGGGATACCGGGGAGCTGTTTTTT. It specifies CSARTSGRDTGELFF.

This clonotype was counted between two and nine times. The chain is built from TRBV11-2 and TRBJ1-2, with D unresolved. This CDR3 has 15 amino acids. Germline-derived CDR1 and CDR2 are SGHAT and FQNNGV. V was cut by 6 bases and J by 0 bases, with 14 bases left in between. CDR3 sequence reads: CASSPLRNSNYGYTF. The CDR3 nucleotides read TGTGCCAGCAGTCCCCTCCGGAACTCTAACTATGGCTACACCTTC.

The rearrangement links TRBV28 to TRBJ1-1, with unresolved D. CDR1 and CDR2 (germline): MDHEN, SYDVKM. This CDR3 spans 13 amino acids. V lost 5 bases and J lost 4, with 11 bases in between. The DNA of the CDR3 is TGTGCCAGCAGTCCGTACGTAGGCACTGAAGCTTTCTTT. Residues: CASSPYVGTEAFF.

The table lists this clonotype with many counts. V and J are TRBV5-1 and TRBJ2-3, with D maybe TRBD2 (5 bases). The CDR3 spans 15 residues. V was trimmed by 4 bases and J by 1 base, leaving 13 bases between them. Germline V gene data show CDR1 as SGHRS and CDR2 as YFSETQ. The DNA of the CDR3 is TGCGCCAGCAGCCCCCTTGGGAGAGGCACAGATACGCAGTATTTT. Protein sequence: CASSPLGRGTDTQYF.

This clonotype was seen a handful of times. CDR3 nucleotide sequence: TGTGCCAGCAGCGGGAGCCCCCATAATCCCGAGCAGTTCTTC. Amino acids: CASSGSPHNPEQFF. The chain uses TRBV6-1 and TRBJ2-1; tentative D call: TRBD2 (6 bases). The CDR3 totals 14 residues. V lost 6 bases to trimming and J lost 10 bases, with 19 bases between them. Germline lookup yields CDR1 MNHNS and CDR2 SASEGT.